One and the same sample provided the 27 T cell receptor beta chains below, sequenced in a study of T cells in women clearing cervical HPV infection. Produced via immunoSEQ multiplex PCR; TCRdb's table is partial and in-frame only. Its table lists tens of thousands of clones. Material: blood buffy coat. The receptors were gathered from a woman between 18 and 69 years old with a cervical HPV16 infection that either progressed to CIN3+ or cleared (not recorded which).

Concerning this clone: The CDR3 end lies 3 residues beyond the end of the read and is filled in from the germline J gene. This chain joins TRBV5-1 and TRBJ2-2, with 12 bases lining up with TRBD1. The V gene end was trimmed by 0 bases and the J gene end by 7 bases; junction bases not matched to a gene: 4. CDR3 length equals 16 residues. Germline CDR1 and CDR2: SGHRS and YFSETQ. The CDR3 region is CASSLAGQGASGELFF. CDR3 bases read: TGCGCCAGCAGCTTGGCGGGACAGGGGGCAAGCGGGGAG. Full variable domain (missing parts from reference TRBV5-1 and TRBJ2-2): KAGVTQTPRYLIKTRGQQVTLSCSPISGHRSVSWYQQTPGQGLQFLFEYFSETQRNKGNFPGRFSGRQFSNSRSEMNVSTLELGDSALYLCASSLAGQGASGELFFGEGSRLTVL.

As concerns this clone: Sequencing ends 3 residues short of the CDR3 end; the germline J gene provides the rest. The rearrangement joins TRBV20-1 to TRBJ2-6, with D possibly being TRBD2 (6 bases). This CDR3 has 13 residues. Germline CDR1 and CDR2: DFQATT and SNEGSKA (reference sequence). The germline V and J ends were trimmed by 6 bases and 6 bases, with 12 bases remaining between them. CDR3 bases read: TGCAGTGCGGGGGGAGATTCGGCCAACGTC. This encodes CSAGGDSANV. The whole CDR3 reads CSAGGDSANVLTF.

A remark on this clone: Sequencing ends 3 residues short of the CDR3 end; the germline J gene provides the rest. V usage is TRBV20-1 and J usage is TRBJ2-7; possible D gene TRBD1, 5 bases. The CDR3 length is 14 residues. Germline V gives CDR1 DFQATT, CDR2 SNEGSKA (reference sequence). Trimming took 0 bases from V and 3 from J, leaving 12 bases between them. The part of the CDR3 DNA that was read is TGCAGTGCTAGAGATCCCAGGGCAAACTACGAG. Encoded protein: CSARDPRANYE. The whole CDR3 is CSARDPRANYEQYF.

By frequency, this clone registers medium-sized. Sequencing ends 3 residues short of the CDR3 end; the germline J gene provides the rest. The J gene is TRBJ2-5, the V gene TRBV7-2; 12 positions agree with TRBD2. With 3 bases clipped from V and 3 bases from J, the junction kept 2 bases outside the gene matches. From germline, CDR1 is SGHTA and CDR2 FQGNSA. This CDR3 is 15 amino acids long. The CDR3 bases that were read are TGTGCCAGCAGCTTTACTAGCGGGGGGAAAGAGACC. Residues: CASSFTSGGKET. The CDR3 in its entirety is CASSFTSGGKETQYF.

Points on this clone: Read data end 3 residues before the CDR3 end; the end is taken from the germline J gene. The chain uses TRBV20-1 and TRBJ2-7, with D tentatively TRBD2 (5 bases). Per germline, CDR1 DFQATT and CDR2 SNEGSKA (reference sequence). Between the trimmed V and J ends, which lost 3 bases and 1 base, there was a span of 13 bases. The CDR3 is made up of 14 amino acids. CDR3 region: CSARPSGVSYEQYF. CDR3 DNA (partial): TGCAGTGCTAGGCCCTCCGGGGTTTCCTACGAG.

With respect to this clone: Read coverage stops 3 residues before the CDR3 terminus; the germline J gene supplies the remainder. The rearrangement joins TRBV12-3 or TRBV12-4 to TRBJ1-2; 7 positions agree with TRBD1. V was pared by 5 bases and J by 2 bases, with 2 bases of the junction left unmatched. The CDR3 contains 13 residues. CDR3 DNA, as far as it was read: TGTGCCAGCAGTCAGACAGGGAACTATGGC. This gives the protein CASSQTGNYG. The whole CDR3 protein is CASSQTGNYGYTF.

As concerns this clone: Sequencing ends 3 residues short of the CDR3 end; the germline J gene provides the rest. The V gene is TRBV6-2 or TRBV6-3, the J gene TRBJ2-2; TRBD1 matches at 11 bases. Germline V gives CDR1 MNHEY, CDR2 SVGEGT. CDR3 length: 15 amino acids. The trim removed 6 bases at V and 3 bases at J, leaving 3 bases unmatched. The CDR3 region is CASSPGQGDTGELFF. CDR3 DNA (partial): TGTGCCAGCAGCCCGGGACAGGGGGACACCGGGGAG.

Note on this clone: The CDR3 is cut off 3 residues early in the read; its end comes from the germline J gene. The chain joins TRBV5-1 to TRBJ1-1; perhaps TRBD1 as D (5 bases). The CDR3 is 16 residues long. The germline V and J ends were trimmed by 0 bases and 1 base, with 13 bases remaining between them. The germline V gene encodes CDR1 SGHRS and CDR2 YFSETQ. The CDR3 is CASSLADTGKNTEAFF. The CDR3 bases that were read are TGCGCCAGCAGCTTGGCCGATACAGGCAAGAACACTGAA.

The part of the CDR3 DNA that was read is TGCGCCAGCAGCGTACAGGGGGATGGGGAAAAA. Amino acid sequence: CASSVQGDGEK. The full CDR3 reads CASSVQGDGEKLFF. The rearrangement joins TRBV5-1 to TRBJ1-4; 8 nucleotides align to TRBD1. The observed sequence ends 3 residues before the CDR3 terminus, with the missing tail filled in from the germline J gene. V gave up 4 bases and J gave up 8 bases; unmatched junction bases: 7. Germline V lookup: CDR1 SGHRS, CDR2 YFSETQ. CDR3 length equals 14 residues. Filled out from reference TRBV5-1 and TRBJ1-4, the complete variable domain reads KAGVTQTPRYLIKTRGQQVTLSCSPISGHRSVSWYQQTPGQGLQFLFEYFSETQRNKGNFPGRFSGRQFSNSRSEMNVSTLELGDSALYLCASSVQGDGEKLFFGSGTQLSVL.

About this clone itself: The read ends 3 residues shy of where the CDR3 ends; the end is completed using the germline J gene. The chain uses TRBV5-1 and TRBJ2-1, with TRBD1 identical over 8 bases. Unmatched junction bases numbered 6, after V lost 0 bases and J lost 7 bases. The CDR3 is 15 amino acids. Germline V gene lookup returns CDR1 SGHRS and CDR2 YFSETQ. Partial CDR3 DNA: TGCGCCAGCAGCTTGGCGCAGGGGGCGGGTAATGAG. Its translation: CASSLAQGAGNE. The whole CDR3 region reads CASSLAQGAGNEQFF. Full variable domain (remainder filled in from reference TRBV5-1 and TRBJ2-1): KAGVTQTPRYLIKTRGQQVTLSCSPISGHRSVSWYQQTPGQGLQFLFEYFSETQRNKGNFPGRFSGRQFSNSRSEMNVSTLELGDSALYLCASSLAQGAGNEQFFGPGTRLTVL.

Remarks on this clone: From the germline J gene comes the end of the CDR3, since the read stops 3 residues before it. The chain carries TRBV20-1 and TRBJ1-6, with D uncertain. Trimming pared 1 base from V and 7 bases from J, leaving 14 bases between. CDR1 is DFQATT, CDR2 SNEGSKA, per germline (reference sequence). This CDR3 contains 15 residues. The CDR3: CSARVYGEPNSPLHF. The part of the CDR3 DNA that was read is TGCAGTGCTAGAGTCTACGGGGAACCGAATTCACCC.

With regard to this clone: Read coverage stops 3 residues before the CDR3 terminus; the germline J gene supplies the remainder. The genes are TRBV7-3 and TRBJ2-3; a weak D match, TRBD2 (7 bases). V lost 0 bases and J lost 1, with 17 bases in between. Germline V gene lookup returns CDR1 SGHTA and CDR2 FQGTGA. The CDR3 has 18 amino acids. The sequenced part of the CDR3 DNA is TGTGCCAGCAGCTTAACTGGGGACGGCGGGGGCGGCACAGATACG. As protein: CASSLTGDGGGGTDT. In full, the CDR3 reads CASSLTGDGGGGTDTQYF.

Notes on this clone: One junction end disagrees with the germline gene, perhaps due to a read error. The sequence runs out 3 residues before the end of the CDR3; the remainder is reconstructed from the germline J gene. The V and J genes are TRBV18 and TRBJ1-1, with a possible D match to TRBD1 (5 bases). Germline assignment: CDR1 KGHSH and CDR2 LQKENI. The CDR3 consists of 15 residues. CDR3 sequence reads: CASSPPMQGSNEAFF. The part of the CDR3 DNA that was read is TGTGCCAGCTCCCCACCCATGCAGGGTTCCAACGAG.

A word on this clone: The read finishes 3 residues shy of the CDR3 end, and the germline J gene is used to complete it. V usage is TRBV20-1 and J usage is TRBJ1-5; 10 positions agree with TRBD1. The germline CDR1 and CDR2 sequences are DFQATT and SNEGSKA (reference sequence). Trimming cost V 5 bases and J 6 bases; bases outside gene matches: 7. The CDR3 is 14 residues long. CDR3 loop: CSASPGQGSQPQHF. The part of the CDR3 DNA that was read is TGCAGTGCTTCCCCGGGACAGGGGAGTCAGCCC.

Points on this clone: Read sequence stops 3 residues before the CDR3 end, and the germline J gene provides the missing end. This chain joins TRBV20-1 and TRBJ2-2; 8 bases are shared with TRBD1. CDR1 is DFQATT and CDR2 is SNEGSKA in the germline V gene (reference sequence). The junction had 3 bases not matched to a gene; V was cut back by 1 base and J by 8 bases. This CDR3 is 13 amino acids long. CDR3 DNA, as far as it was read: TGCAGTGCTAGAGTCACAGGGGGAGGGGAG. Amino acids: CSARVTGGGE. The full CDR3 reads CSARVTGGGELFF.

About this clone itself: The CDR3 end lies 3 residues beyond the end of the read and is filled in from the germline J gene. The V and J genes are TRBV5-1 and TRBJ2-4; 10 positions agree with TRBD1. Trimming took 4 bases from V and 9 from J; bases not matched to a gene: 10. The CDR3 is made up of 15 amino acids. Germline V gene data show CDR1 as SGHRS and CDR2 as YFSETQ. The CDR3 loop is CASSPLGQGEVIQYF. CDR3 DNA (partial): TGCGCCAGCAGCCCCCTAGGACAGGGGGAGGTCATT.

The CDR3 DNA, read in part, is TGTGCCAGCAGCTTAACCCCAGGGGATCATCAGCCC. Its translation: CASSLTPGDHQP. Given in full, the CDR3 is CASSLTPGDHQPQHF. The V call is TRBV7-2, the J call TRBJ1-5; tentative D call: TRBD1 (6 bases). Sequencing ends 3 residues short of the CDR3 end; the germline J gene provides the rest. Germline V gives CDR1 SGHTA, CDR2 FQGNSA. Trimming removed 2 bases from V and 5 bases from J, with 13 bases in between. The CDR3 sequence is 15 residues long.

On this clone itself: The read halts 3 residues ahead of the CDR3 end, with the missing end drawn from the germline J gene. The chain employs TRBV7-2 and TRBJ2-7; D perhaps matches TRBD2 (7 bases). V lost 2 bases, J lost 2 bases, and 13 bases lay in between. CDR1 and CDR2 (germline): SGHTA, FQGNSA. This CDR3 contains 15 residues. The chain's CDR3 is CASSLRRGDTYEQYF. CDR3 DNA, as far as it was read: TGTGCCAGCAGCTTAAGACGGGGGGACACCTACGAG.

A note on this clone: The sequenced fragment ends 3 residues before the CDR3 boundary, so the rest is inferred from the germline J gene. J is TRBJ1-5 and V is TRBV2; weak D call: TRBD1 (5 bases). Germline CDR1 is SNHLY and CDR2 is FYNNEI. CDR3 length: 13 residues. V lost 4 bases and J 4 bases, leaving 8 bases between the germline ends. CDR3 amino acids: CASSGQQNQPQHF. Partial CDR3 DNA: TGTGCCAGCAGTGGACAGCAGAATCAGCCC.

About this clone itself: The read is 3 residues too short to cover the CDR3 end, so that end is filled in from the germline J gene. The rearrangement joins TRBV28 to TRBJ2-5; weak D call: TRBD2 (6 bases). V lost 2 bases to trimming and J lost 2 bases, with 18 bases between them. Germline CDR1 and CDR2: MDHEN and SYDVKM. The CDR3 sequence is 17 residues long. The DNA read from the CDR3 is TGTGCCAGCAGTTTAGGGAGGACTATTGGCGCACAAGAGACC. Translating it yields CASSLGRTIGAQET. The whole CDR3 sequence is CASSLGRTIGAQETQYF.

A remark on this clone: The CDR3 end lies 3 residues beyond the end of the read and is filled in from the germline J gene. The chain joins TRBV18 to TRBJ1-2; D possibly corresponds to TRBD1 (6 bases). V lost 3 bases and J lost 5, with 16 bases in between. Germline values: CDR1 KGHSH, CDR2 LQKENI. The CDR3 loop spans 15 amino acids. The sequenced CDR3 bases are TGTGCCAGCTCACCGTCCCCAGGGGCGGGTTATGGC. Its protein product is CASSPSPGAGYG. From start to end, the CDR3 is CASSPSPGAGYGYTF.

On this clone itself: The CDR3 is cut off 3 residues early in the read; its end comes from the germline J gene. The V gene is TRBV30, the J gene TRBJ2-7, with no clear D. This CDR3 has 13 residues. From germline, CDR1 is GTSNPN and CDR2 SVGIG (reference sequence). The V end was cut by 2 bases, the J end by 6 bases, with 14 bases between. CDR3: CAWSLVAVGEQYF. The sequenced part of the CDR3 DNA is TGTGCCTGGAGTCTAGTAGCTGTTGGCGAG.

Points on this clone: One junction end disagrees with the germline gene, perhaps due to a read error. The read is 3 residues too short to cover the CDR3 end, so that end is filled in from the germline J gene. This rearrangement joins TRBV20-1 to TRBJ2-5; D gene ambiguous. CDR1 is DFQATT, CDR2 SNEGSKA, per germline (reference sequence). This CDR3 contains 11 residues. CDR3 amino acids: CSARVQKTQYF. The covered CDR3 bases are TGCAGTGCTAGAGTCCAAAAGACC.

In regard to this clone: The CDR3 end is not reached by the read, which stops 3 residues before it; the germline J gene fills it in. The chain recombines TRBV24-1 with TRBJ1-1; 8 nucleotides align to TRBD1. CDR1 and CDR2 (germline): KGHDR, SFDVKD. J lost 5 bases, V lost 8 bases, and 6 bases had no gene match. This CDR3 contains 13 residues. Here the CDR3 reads CATKGQGWTEAFF. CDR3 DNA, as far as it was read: TGTGCCACCAAAGGACAGGGTTGGACTGAA.

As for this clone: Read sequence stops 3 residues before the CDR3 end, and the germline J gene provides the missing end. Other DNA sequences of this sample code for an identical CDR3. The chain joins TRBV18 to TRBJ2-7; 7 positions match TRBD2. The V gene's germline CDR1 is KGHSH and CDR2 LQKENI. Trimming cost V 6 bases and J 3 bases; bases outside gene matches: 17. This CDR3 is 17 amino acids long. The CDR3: CASSPPWGRGEYYEQYF. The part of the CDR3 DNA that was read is TGTGCCAGCTCCCCCCCGTGGGGTCGGGGGGAGTACTACGAG.

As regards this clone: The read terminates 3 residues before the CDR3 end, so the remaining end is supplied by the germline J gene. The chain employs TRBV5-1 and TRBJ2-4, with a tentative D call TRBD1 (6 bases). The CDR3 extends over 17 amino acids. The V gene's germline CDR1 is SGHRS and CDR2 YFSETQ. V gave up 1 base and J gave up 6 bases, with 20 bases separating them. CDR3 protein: CASSLNRAGVYPNIQYF. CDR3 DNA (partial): TGCGCCAGCAGCTTGAATCGGGCAGGGGTGTATCCAAACATT.

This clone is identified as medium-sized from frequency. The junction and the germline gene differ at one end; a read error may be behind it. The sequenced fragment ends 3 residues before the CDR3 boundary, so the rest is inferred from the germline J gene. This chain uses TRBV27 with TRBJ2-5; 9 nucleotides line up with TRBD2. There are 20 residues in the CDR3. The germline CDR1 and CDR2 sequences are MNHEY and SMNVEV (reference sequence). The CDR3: CASSVSPWFGGGALEETQYF. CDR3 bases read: TGTGCCAGCAGTGTATCCCCTTGGTTCGGCGGGGGGGCCCTCGAAGAGACC.